This T cell receptor beta chain comes out of a study of blood T cell repertoires in COVID-19 (dated by TCRdb to the early 2020s). For context, the study as a whole: Collaborator samples came from the United States, Italy and Spain and covered acute and convalescent phases of COVID-19. The material from the prospective study consisted of cDNA or gDNA derived from T cells, B-cell-depleted T cells, or PBMCs. The sample metadata nearly always contained a de-identified subject ID, COVID-19 status, age in years and sex. Samples were obtained from the ongoing ImmuneRACE study (first 160 participants) and from about 1,300 subjects provided by 6 global collaborators. The repertoires were released in a freely available public database intended as a resource for research on the immune response to SARS-CoV-2. Where available, HLA class I and class II types were obtained from metadata supplied by the sample provider rather than from assay-based typing. Deeply sampled blood TCRbeta repertoires from subjects exposed to, actively infected with, or recovered from COVID-19 were included in the dataset. General conclusions and limits of the study: Clinical and demographic metadata were provided uncurated, with the amount varying by source and participant.

The collaborating institutions used their own protocols to collect whole blood in K2EDTA tubes. For TCRbeta analysis, collaborators shipped samples in one of three forms: frozen whole blood, isolated PBMCs, or DNA extracted from either of those sample types. Details on this clone: Its antigen is still unknown. Base quality data are lacking; no much larger clone is found one base away.

The immunoSEQ Assay, a bias-controlled multiplex PCR, was used to amplify TCRbeta CDR3 regions from genomic DNA. Per the source publication's procedure: The number of nucleated cells in each sample was estimated from the amplification of reference gene primers within the assay. To quantify the absolute abundance of each unique TCRbeta CDR3 rearrangement, sequence reads were collapsed and filtered. For each sample, productive Simpson clonality was calculated as the square root of Simpson's diversity index across productive rearrangements. Sourced from immuneACCESS, this table was stored by TCRdb with only in-frame sequences that have V and J called. A share of the clones is absent; for the studies checked, an unresolved V gene accounts for under half, and the remainder has no known explanation. V and J calls and clone size come straight from that table; D and trimming were deduced from the DNA. This sample is represented by more than 95,000 clones; about 85% of them were singletons. The ten largest clones add up to 5% to 8% of the sample.

Sample: peripheral blood. The sequence was obtained from a man at least 80 years old with active or convalescent COVID-19.

CDR3 region: CASSSAFTGRTGELFF. The DNA sequence is TGCGCCAGCAGCTCGGCGTTTACGGGTCGGACCGGGGAGCTGTTTTTT. The chain was built from TRBV5-1 and TRBJ2-2, with the identity of the D gene unclear. The germline V gene sets CDR1 to SGHRS and CDR2 to YFSETQ. The trim is 3 bases for V and 5 bases for J, with a gap of 17 bases between the germline ends. Its CDR3 holds 16 amino acids, cysteine through phenylalanine. CDR3 DNA is the only sequence kept; it has 48 bases, read in frame from the first base. Extended through the reference TRBV5-1 and TRBJ2-2 proteins, this CDR3 yields the full variable domain: KAGVTQTPRYLIKTRGQQVTLSCSPISGHRSVSWYQQTPGQGLQFLFEYFSETQRNKGNFPGRFSGRQFSNSRSEMNVSTLELGDSALYLCASSSAFTGRTGELFFGEGSRLTVL.